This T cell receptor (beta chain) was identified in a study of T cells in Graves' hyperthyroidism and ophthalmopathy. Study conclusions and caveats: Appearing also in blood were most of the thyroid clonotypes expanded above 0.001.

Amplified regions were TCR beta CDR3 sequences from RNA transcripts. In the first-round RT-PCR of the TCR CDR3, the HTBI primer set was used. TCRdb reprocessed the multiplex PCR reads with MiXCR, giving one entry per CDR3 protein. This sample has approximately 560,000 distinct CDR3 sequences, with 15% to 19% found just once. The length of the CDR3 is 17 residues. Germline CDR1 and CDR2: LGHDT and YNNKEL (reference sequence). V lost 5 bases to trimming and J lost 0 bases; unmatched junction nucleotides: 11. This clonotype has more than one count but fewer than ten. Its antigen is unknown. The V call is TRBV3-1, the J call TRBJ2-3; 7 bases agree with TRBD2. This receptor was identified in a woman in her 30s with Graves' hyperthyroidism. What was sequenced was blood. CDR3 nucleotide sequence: TGTGCCAGCAGCTTAGGGGCCTCGGGGGGAAGCACAGATACGCAGTATTTT. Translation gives CASSLGASGGSTDTQYF.